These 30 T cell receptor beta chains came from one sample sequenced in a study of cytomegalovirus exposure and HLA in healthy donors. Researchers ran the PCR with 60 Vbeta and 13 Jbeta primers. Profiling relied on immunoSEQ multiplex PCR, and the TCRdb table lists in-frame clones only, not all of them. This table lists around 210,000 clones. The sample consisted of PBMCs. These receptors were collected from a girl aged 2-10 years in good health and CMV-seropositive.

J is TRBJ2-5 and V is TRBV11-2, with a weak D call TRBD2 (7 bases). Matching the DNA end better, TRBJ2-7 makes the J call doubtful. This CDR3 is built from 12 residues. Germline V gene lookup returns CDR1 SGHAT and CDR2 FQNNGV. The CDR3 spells CASSRRGGEQYF. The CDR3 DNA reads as TGTGCCAGCAGCCGAAGGGGGGGCGAGCAGTACTTC.

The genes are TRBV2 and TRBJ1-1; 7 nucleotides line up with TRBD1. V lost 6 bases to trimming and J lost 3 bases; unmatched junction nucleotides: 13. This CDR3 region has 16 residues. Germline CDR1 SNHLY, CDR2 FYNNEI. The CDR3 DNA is TGTGCCAGCAGCTTGAGACAGGGTGCTCTGGACACTGAAGCTTTCTTT. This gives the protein CASSLRQGALDTEAFF.

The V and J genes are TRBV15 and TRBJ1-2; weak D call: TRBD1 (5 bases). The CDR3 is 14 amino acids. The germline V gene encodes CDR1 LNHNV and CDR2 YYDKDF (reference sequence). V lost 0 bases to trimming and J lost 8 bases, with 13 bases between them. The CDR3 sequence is CATSRDRQGWGYTF. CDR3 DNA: TGTGCCACCAGCAGAGACAGGCAGGGCTGGGGCTACACCTTC.

The CDR3 DNA follows: TGTGCCAGCAGTTACGAGGCACCAACAGGGACCCAGTACTTC. Amino acid sequence: CASSYEAPTGTQYF. The chain has TRBV27 and TRBJ2-5; tentative D call: TRBD1 (5 bases). CDR1 is MNHEY, CDR2 SMNVEV, per germline (reference sequence). V gave up 4 bases and J gave up 7 bases, with 16 bases separating them. The CDR3 has 14 residues.

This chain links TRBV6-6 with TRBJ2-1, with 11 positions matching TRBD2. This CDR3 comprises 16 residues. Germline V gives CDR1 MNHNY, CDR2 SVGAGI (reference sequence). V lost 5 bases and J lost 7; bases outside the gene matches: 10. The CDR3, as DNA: TGTGCCAGCAGTCCGACACTAGCGGGAGTTAATAATGAGCAGTTCTTC. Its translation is CASSPTLAGVNNEQFF.

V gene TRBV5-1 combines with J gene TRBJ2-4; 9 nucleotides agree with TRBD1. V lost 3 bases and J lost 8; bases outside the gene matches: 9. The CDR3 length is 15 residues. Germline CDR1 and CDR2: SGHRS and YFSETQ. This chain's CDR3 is CASSYEGTGKDIQYF. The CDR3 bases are TGCGCCAGCAGCTATGAGGGGACAGGGAAGGACATTCAGTACTTC.

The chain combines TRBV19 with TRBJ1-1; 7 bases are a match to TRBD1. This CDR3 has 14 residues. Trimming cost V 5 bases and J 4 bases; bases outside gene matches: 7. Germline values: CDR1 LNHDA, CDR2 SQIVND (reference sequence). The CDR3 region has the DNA TGTGCCAGTAGTCAGGGACAGAGGGGCACTGAAGCTTTCTTT. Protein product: CASSQGQRGTEAFF.

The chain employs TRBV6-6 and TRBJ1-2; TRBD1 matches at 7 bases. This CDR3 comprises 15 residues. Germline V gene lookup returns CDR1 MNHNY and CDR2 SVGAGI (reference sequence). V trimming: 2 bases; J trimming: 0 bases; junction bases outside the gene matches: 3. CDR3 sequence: CASSYPGQTNYGYTF. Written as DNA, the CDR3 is TGTGCCAGCAGTTACCCGGGACAGACTAACTATGGCTACACCTTC.

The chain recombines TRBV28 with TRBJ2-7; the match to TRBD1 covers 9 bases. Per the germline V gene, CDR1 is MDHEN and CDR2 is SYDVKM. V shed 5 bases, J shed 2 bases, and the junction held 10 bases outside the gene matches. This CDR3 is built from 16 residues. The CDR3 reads CASSPAPGQGTYEQYF. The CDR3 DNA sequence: TGTGCCAGCAGTCCTGCTCCGGGACAGGGAACCTACGAGCAGTACTTC.

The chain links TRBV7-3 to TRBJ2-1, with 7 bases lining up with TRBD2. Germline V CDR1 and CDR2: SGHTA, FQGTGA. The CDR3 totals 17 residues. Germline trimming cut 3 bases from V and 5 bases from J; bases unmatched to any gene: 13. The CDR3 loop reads CASSLAGTTSSNNEQFF. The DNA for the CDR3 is TGTGCCAGCAGCTTGGCCGGGACTACTTCAAGCAACAATGAGCAGTTCTTC.

The CDR3, as DNA: TGTGCCAGCAGCTTTCTTCCGGGAGGAACCTACAATGAGCAGTTCTTC. It codes for CASSFLPGGTYNEQFF. This chain connects TRBV11-3 to TRBJ2-1; TRBD2 agrees at 7 bases. Germline V gene sequence: CDR1 SGHNT, CDR2 YENEEA. With V trimmed by 3 bases and J by 2 bases, 7 bases remained unmatched. The length of the CDR3 is 16 residues. Together with reference TRBV11-3 and TRBJ2-1, the CDR3 gives the full variable domain: EAGVVQSPRYKIIEKKQPVAFWCNPISGHNTLYWYLQNLGQGPELLIRYENEEAVDDSQLPKDRFSAERLKGVDSTLKIQPAELGDSAVYLCASSFLPGGTYNEQFFGPGTRLTVL.

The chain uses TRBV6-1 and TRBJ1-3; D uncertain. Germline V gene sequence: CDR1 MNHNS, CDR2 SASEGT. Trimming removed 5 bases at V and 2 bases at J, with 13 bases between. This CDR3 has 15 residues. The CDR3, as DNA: TGTGCCAGCAGTAATAGACTCCCTGCTGGAAACACCATATATTTT. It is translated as CASSNRLPAGNTIYF.

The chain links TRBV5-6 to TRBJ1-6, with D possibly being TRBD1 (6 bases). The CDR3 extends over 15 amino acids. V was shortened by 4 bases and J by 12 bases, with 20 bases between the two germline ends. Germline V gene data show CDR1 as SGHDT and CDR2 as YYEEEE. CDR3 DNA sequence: TGTGCCAGCAGCCGTACTACAGGGAGTTGGGAACCCCTCCACTTT. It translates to CASSRTTGSWEPLHF.

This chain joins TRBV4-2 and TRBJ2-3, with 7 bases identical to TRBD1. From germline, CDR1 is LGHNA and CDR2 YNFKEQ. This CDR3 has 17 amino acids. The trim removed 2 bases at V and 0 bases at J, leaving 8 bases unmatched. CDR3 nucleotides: TGTGCCAGCAGCCAACCCCTTACAGGGGCGAGCACAGATACGCAGTATTTT. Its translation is CASSQPLTGASTDTQYF.

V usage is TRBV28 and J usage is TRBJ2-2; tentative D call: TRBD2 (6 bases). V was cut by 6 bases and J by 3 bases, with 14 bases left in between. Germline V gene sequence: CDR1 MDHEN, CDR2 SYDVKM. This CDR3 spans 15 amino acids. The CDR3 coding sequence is TGTGCCAGCAGGGATCGGGACTTATACACCGGGGAGCTGTTTTTT. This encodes CASRDRDLYTGELFF.

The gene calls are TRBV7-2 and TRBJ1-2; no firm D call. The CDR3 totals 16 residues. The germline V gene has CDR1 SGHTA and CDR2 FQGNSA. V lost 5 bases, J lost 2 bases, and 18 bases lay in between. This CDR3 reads CASSESYNGINYGYTF. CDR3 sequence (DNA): TGTGCCAGCAGCGAATCTTATAACGGGATCAACTATGGCTACACCTTC. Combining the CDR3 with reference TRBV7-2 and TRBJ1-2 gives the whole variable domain GAGVSQSPSNKVTEKGKDVELRCDPISGHTALYWYRQSLGQGLEFLIYFQGNSAPDKSGLPSDRFSAERTGGSVSTLTIQRTQQEDSAVYLCASSESYNGINYGYTFGSGTRLTVV.

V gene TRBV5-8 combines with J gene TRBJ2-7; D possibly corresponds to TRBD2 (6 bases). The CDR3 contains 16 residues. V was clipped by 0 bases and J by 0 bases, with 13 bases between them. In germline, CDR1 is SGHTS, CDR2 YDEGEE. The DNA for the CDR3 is TGTGCCAGCAGCTTGGTTTTGGGACTGAACTCCTACGAGCAGTACTTC. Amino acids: CASSLVLGLNSYEQYF.

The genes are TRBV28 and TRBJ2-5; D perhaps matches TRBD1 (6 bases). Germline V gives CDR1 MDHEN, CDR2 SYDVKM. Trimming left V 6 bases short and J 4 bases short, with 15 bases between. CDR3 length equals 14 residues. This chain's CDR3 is CASSYTGTRETQYF. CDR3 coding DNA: TGTGCCAGCAGCTATACCGGGACAAGAGAGACCCAGTACTTC.

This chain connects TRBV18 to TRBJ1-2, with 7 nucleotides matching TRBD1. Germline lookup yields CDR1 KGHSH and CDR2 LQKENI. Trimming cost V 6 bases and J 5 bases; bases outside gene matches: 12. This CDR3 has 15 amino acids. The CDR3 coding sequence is TGTGCCAGCTCTCCCACTGAGGGGGCAGGGTATGGCTACACCTTC. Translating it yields CASSPTEGAGYGYTF.

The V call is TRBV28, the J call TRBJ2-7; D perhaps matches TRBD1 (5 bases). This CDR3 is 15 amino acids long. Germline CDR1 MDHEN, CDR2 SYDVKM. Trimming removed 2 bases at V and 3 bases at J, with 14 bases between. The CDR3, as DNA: TGTGCCAGCAGTTTACTCGGCAGGGTCGGCTACGAGCAGTACTTC. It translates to CASSLLGRVGYEQYF. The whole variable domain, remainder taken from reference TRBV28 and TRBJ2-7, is DVKVTQSSRYLVKRTGEKVFLECVQDMDHENMFWYRQDPGLGLRLIYFSYDVKMKEKGDIPEGYSVSREKKERFSLILESASTNQTSMYLCASSLLGRVGYEQYFGPGTRLTVT.

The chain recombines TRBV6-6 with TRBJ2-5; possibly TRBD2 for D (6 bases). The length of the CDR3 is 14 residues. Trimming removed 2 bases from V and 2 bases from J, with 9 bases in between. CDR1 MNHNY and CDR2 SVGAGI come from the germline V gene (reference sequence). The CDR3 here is CASSYGGGQETQYF. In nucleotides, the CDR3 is TGTGCCAGCAGTTACGGGGGAGGTCAAGAGACCCAGTACTTC.

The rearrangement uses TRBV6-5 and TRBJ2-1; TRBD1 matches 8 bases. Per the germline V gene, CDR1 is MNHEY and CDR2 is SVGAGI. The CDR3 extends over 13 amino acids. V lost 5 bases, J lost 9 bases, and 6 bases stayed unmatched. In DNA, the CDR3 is TGTGCCAGCAGTCACGGACAGGGTGGTGAGCAGTTCTTC. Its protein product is CASSHGQGGEQFF.

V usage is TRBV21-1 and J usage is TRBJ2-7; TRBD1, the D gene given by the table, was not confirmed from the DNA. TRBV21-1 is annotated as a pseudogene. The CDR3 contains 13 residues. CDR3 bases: TGTGCCAGCAGCAACCAGGGGACCTACGAGCAGTACTTC. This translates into CASSNQGTYEQYF.

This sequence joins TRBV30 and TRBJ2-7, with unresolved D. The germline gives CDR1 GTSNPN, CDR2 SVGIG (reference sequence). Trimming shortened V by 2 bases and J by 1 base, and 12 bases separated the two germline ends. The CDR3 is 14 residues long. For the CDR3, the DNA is TGTGCCTGGAGTCGGCCAGCGTTTTCCTACGAGCAGTACTTC. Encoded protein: CAWSRPAFSYEQYF.

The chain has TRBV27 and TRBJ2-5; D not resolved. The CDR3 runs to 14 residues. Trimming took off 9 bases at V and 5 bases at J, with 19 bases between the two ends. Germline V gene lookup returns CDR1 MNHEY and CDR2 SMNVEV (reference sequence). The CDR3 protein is CASRSGGAGETQYF. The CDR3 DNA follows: TGTGCCAGTCGGTCTGGCGGAGCTGGGGAGACCCAGTACTTC.

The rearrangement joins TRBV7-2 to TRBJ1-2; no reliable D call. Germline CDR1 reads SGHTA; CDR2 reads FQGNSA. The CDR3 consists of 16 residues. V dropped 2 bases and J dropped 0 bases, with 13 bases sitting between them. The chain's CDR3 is CASSLQAPGTNYGYTF. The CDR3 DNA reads TGTGCCAGCAGCTTACAAGCCCCCGGGACTAACTATGGCTACACCTTC.

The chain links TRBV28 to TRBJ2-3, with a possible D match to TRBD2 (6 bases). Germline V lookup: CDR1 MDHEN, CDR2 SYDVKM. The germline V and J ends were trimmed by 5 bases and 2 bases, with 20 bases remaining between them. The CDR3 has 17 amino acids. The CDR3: CASSPSGPSAHTDTQYF. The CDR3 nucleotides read TGTGCCAGCAGTCCCAGTGGGCCTAGCGCCCACACAGATACGCAGTATTTT. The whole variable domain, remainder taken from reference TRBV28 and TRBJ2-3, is DVKVTQSSRYLVKRTGEKVFLECVQDMDHENMFWYRQDPGLGLRLIYFSYDVKMKEKGDIPEGYSVSREKKERFSLILESASTNQTSMYLCASSPSGPSAHTDTQYFGPGTRLTVL.

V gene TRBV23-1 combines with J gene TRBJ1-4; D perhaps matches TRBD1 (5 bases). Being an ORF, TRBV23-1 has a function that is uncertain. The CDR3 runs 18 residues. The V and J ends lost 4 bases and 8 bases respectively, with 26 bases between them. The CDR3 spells CASSRSVLGETGEEKLFF. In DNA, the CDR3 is TGCGCCAGCAGTCGCTCGGTTTTGGGCGAGACGGGGGAAGAAAAACTGTTTTTT.

CDR3 residues: CASSPQGYTDTQYF. The CDR3 region has the DNA TGCGCCAGCAGCCCACAGGGCTACACAGATACGCAGTATTTT. The J gene is TRBJ2-3, the V gene TRBV4-1, with D perhaps TRBD1 (6 bases). Per germline, CDR1 MGHRA and CDR2 YSYEKL. The CDR3 is 14 amino acids. V was shortened by 4 bases and J by 2 bases, with 10 bases between the two germline ends.

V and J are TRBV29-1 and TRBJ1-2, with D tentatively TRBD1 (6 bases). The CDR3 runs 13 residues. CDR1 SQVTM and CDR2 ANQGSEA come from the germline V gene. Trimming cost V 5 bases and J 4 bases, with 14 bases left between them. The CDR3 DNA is TGCAGCGTTAGGGCCTGGGACACCTATGGCTACACCTTC. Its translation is CSVRAWDTYGYTF.